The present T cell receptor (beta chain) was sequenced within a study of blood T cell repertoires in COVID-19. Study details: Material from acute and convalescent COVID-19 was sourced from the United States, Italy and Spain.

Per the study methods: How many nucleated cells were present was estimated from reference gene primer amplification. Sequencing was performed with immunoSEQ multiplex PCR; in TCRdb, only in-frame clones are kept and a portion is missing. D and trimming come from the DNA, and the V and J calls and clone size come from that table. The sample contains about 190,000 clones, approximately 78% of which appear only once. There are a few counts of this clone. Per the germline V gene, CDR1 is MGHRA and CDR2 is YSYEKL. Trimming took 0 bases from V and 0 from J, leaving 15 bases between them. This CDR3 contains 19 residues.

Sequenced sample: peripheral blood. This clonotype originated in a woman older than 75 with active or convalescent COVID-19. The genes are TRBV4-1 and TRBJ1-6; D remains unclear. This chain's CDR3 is CASSQEGTLGSSYNSPLHF. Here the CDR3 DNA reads TGCGCCAGCAGCCAAGAGGGAACACTTGGGAGCTCCTATAATTCACCCCTCCACTTT.